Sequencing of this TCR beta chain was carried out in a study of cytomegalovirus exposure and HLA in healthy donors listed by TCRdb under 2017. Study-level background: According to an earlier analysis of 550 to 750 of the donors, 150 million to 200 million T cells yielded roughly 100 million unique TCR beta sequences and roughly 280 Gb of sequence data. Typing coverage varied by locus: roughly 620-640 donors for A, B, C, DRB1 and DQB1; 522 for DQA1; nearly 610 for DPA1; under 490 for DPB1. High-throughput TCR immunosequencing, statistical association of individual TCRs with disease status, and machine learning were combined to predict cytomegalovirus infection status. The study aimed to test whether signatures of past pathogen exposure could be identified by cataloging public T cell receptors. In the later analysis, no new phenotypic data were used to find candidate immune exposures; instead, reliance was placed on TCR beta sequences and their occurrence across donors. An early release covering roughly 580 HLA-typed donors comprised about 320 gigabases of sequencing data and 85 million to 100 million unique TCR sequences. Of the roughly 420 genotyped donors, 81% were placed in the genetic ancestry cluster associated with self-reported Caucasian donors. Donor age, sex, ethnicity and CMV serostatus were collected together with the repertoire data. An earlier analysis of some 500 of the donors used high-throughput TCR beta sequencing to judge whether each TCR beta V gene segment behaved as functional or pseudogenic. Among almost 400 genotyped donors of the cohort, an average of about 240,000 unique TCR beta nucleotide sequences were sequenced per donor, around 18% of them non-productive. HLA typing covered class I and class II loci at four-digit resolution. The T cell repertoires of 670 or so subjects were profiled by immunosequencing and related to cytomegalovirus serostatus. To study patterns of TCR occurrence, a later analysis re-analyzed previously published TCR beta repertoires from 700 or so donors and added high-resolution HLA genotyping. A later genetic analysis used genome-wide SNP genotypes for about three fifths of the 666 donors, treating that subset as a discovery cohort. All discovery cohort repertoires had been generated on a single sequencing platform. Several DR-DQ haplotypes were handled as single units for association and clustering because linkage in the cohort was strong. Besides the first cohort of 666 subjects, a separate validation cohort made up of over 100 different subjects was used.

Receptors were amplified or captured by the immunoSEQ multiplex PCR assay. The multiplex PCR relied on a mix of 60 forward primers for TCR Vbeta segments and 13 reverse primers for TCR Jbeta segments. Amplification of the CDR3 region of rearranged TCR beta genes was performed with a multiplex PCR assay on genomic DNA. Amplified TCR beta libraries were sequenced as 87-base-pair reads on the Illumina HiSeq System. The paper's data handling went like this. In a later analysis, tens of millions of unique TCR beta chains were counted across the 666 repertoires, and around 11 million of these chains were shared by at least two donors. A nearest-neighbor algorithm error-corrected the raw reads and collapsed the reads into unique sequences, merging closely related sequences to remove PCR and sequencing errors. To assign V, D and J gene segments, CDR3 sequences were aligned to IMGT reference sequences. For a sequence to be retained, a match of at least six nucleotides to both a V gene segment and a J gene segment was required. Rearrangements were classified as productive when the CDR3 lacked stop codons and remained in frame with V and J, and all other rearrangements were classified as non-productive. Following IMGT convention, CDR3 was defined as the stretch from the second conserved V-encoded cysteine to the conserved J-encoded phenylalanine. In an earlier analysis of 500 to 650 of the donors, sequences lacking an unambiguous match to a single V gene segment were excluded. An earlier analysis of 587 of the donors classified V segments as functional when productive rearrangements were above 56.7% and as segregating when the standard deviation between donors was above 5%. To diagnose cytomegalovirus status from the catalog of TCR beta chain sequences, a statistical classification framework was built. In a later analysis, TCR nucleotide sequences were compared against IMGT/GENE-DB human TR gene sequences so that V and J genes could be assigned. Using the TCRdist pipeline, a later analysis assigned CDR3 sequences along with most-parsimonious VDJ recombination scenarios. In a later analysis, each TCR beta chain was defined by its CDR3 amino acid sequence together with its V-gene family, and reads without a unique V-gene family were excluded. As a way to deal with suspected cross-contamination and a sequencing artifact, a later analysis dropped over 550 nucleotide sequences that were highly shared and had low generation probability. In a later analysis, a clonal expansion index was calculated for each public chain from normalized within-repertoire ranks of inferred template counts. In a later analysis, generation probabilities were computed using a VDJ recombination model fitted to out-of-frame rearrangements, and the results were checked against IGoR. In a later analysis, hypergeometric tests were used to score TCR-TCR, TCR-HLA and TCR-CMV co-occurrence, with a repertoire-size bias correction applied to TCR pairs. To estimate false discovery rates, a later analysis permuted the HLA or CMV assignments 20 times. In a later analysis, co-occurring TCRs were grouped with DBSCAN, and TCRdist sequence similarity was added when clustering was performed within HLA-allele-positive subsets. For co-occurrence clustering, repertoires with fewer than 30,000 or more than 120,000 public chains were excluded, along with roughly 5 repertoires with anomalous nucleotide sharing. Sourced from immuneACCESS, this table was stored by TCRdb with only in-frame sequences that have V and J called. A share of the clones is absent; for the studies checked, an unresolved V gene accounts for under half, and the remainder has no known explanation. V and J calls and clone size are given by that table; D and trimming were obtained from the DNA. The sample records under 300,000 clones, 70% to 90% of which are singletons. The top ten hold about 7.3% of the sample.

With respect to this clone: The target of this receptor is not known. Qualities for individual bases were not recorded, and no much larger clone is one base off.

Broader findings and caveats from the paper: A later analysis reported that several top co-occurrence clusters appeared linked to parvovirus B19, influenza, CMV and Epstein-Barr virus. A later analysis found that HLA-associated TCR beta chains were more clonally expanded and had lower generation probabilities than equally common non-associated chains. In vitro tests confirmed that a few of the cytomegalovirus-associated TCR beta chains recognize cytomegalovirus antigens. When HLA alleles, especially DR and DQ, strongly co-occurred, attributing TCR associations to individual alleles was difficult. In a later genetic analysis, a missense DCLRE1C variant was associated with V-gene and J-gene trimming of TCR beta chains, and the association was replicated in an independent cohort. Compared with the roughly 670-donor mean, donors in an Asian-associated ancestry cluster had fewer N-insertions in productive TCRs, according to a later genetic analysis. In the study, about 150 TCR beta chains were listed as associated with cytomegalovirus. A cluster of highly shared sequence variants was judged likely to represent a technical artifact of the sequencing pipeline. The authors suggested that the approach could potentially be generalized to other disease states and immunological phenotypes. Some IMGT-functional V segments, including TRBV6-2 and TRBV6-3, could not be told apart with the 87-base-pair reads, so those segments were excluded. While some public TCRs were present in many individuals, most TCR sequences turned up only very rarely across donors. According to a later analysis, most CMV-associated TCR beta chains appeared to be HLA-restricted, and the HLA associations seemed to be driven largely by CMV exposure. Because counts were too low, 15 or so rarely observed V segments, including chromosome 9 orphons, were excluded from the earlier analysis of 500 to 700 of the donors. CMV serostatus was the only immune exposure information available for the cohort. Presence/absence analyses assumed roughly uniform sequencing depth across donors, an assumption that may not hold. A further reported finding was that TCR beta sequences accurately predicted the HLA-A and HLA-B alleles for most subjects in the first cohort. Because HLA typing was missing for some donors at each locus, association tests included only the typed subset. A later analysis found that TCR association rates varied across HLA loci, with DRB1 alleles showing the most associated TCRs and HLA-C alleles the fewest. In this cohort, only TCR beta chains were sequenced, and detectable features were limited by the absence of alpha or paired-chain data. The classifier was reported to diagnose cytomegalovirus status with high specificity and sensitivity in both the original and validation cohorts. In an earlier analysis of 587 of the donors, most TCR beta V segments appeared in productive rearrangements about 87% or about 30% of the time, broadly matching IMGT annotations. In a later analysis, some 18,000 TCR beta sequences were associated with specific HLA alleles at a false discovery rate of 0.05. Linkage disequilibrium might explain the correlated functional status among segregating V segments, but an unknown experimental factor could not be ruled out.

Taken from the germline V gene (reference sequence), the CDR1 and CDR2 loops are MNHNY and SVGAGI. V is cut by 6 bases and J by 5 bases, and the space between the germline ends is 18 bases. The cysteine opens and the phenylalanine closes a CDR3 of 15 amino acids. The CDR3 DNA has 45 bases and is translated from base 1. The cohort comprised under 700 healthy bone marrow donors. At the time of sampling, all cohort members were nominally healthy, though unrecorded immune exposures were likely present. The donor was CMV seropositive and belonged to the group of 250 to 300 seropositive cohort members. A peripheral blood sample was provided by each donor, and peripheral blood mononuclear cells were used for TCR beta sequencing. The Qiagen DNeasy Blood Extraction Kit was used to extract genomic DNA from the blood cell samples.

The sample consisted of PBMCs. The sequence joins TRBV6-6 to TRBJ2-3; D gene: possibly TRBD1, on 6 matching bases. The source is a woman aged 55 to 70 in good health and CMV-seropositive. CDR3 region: CASRTTGMAGDTQYF. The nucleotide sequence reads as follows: TGTGCCAGCAGAACCACAGGGATGGCGGGAGATACGCAGTATTTT.